This T cell receptor beta chain was captured by sequencing in a study of T cell responses to AZD1222 COVID-19 vaccine. In its sample, this clone was seen a few times. Its antigen is undetermined. The study's findings and limits: Females made up more of the donors, who were largely white British, and clonal diversity may have come out too low.

Profiled with immunoSEQ multiplex PCR; TCRdb holds only in-frame clones, not every one. The table lists about 110,000 clones, approximately 86% of them singletons. This clonotype was sampled from an adult in good health. The source was peripheral blood, collected on day 0 of AZD1222 vaccination.

This CDR3 is CASSIQNTEAFF. CDR3 DNA sequence: TGTGCCAGTAGTATTCAAAACACTGAAGCTTTCTTT. The gene calls are TRBV19 and TRBJ1-1; D remains unclear. Germline values: CDR1 LNHDA, CDR2 SQIVND (reference sequence). The ends were cut back, 3 bases at V and 2 bases at J, with 4 bases in the middle. The CDR3 spans 12 residues.